This T cell receptor beta chain emerged from a study of molecular identifiers for immune sequencing clone quantification. Germline V CDR1 and CDR2: SGHRS, YFSETQ. The CDR3 runs 15 residues. V shed 2 bases and J shed 0 bases, with 10 bases lying between them. TCRdb recomputed calls from the PCR reads with MiXCR, one row per CDR3 protein. This sample has roughly 100,000 distinct CDR3 sequences; 30% to 35% occur once, and the top ten carry about 9.7%. Of note for this clonotype: A much larger clonotype is one base distant, so this may be a read error.

Investigators produced naive CD8 libraries from around 20,000 to 1,000,000 sorted cells, drawing on 10%, 30% or 50% RNA. CD8+CD4-CCR7+CD45RA+ cells were sorted as naive CD8 T cells. The TCR originated in a human donor in good health. Some libraries in this study had Jurkat cell RNA spiked in. The sequenced material came from naive CD8+ T cells from blood, with Jurkat cell RNA spiked in. As to subset: FACS-sorted CD8+CD4-CCR7+CD45RA+ naive T cells. This sequence joins TRBV5-1 and TRBJ2-3; D may be TRBD1 (5 bases). CDR3 coding DNA: TGCGCCAGCAGCTTAGTGGACACCAGCACAGATACGCAGTATTTT. It translates to CASSLVDTSTDTQYF. Full variable domain (remainder filled in from reference TRBV5-1 and TRBJ2-3): KAGVTQTPRYLIKTRGQQVTLSCSPISGHRSVSWYQQTPGQGLQFLFEYFSETQRNKGNFPGRFSGRQFSNSRSEMNVSTLELGDSALYLCASSLVDTSTDTQYFGPGTRLTVL.